The 21 T cell receptor beta chains below were found in one sample sequenced in a study of PD-1 blockade in classical Hodgkin lymphoma. Some clones are missing from TCRdb's copy, which holds only in-frame ones; the method was immunoSEQ multiplex PCR. The sample has about 8,500 clones, 65% to 85% seen once. Every patient was affected by relapse after autologous stem cell transplantation, while exposure to brentuximab vedotin was not uniform. Magnetic negative selection was used to purify CD4+ T cells from thawed PBMCs. This specimen was CD4+ T cells from blood, taken at baseline. Every receptor here comes from a human donor with classical Hodgkin lymphoma.

The CDR3 is CASSHTYTDTQYF. For the CDR3, the DNA is TGTGCCAGCAGTCACACTTACACAGATACGCAGTATTTT. The V and J genes are TRBV6-1 and TRBJ2-3; D uncertain. Germline values: CDR1 MNHNS, CDR2 SASEGT. Trimming shortened V by 5 bases and J by 2 bases, and 8 bases separated the two germline ends. This CDR3 is 13 amino acids long.

CDR3 DNA sequence: TGTGCCAGCCTTACGACTAGCGGGCCCAATGAGCAGTTCTTC. This sequence encodes CASLTTSGPNEQFF. The chain joins TRBV28 to TRBJ2-1; 10 bases map to TRBD2. CDR3 length equals 14 residues. The trim removed 8 bases at V and 6 bases at J, leaving 7 bases unmatched. Germline V gives CDR1 MDHEN, CDR2 SYDVKM.

Relative to its sample, this clone is large. The chain couples TRBV6-5 to TRBJ1-1; 7 positions match TRBD1. Trimming removed 2 bases from V and 1 base from J; junction bases left unmatched: 4. CDR1 MNHEY and CDR2 SVGAGI come from the germline V gene. The CDR3 consists of 15 residues. CDR3 sequence: CASSYAGTANTEAFF. In nucleotides, the CDR3 is TGTGCCAGCAGTTACGCAGGGACAGCGAACACTGAAGCTTTCTTT.

In DNA, the CDR3 is TGTGCCAGCTCACCGACTAGTCAGGAGACCCAGTACTTC. This codes for CASSPTSQETQYF. The chain carries TRBV18 and TRBJ2-5, with D possibly TRBD2 on 6 matching bases. Trimming removed 3 bases from V and 5 bases from J, with 10 bases in between. CDR3 length: 13 residues. Germline CDR1 KGHSH, CDR2 LQKENI.

The chain employs TRBV10-2 and TRBJ2-5; 8 nucleotides match TRBD1. V lost 4 bases, J lost 5 bases, and 9 bases stayed unmatched. This CDR3 has 15 amino acids. The V gene's germline CDR1 is WSHSY and CDR2 SAAADI. CDR3 sequence: CASSVQGQVLETQYF. DNA for the CDR3: TGCGCCAGCAGTGTCCAGGGACAGGTGTTGGAGACCCAGTACTTC.

The chain uses TRBV19 and TRBJ2-2, with 8 bases that match TRBD1. The CDR3 runs 16 residues. V lost 3 bases and J lost 7; bases outside the gene matches: 10. Germline V CDR1 and CDR2: LNHDA, SQIVND (reference sequence). Written as DNA, the CDR3 is TGTGCCAGTAGTATCCGGTCAGGGGGCGCGGTCGGGGAGCTGTTTTTT. Encoded protein: CASSIRSGGAVGELFF. The full variable domain, rest sourced from reference TRBV19 and TRBJ2-2, is DGGITQSPKYLFRKEGQNVTLSCEQNLNHDAMYWYRQDPGQGLRLIYYSQIVNDFQKGDIAEGYSVSREKKESFPLTVTSAQKNPTAFYLCASSIRSGGAVGELFFGEGSRLTVL.

The rearrangement joins TRBV6-5 to TRBJ1-2; tentatively, D is TRBD1 (5 bases). The CDR3 spans 14 residues. Trimming took off 6 bases at V and 3 bases at J, with 14 bases between the two ends. Germline CDR1 is MNHEY and CDR2 is SVGAGI. CDR3 nucleotide sequence: TGTGCCAGCAGGATACTTGGGGGAGACTATGGCTACACCTTC. Translating it yields CASRILGGDYGYTF.

This chain connects TRBV6-1 to TRBJ2-5; tentatively, D is TRBD1 (5 bases). With the DNA end fitting TRBJ2-7 better, the J assignment may be wrong. The V gene's germline CDR1 is MNHNS and CDR2 SASEGT. The CDR3 spans 15 residues. The CDR3 region has the DNA TGTGCCAGCAGTGACCCCGGACAAGCAAACTACGAGCAGTACTTC. Encoded protein: CASSDPGQANYEQYF.

The chain uses TRBV28 and TRBJ1-1, with unresolved D. Trimming took off 4 bases at V and 7 bases at J, with 13 bases between the two ends. Germline CDR1 MDHEN, CDR2 SYDVKM. The CDR3 contains 13 residues. The CDR3 DNA is TGTGCCAGCAGTTCTGGGGATGTTGGTGAAGCTTTCTTT. Translation gives CASSSGDVGEAFF.

V is TRBV6-1 and J is TRBJ2-7; 9 bases align to TRBD1. This CDR3 has 13 amino acids. Germline CDR1 MNHNS, CDR2 SASEGT. Germline trimming cut 10 bases from V and 0 bases from J; bases unmatched to any gene: 4. DNA for the CDR3: TGTGCCACGGGACAGGGACACTCCTACGAGCAGTACTTC. The encoded protein is CATGQGHSYEQYF.

This rearrangement joins TRBV28 to TRBJ1-1, with 7 bases aligning to TRBD1. Germline loops: CDR1 MDHEN, CDR2 SYDVKM. The CDR3 is 15 residues long. V was pared by 5 bases and J by 6 bases, with 12 bases of the junction left unmatched. CDR3 nucleotides: TGTGCCAGCAGTGTACACAGGGGAGGGGGTGCTGAAGCTTTCTTT. This encodes CASSVHRGGGAEAFF.

V gene TRBV19 combines with J gene TRBJ2-1; 10 bases are a match to TRBD2. Germline CDR1 is LNHDA and CDR2 is SQIVND (reference sequence). J was trimmed by 8 bases and V by 6 bases; bases with no gene match: 16. CDR3 length: 17 residues. For the CDR3, the DNA is TGTGCCAGTAGCCCTCCCAAACCGGGACTAGCGCCGGATGAGCAGTTCTTC. Its translation: CASSPPKPGLAPDEQFF.

This sequence joins TRBV7-8 and TRBJ2-7; the D gene is possibly TRBD2 (6 bases). Per germline, CDR1 SGHVS and CDR2 FQNEAQ. V shed 1 base and J shed 6 bases, with 10 bases lying between them. CDR3 length: 13 residues. The CDR3 DNA reads TGTGCCAGCAGCTTAGGAACTAGCTCCGAGCAGTACTTC. This codes for CASSLGTSSEQYF.

The J gene is TRBJ2-5, the V gene TRBV5-5; D is undetermined. The CDR3 extends over 13 amino acids. CDR1 SGHKS and CDR2 YYEKEE come from the germline V gene (reference sequence). The germline V and J ends were trimmed by 5 bases and 0 bases, with 8 bases remaining between them. The CDR3 DNA reads as TGTGCCAGCAGTTGGCCCCACCAAGAGACCCAGTACTTC. As protein: CASSWPHQETQYF. Supplemented by reference TRBV5-5 and TRBJ2-5, the full variable domain reads DAGVTQSPTHLIKTRGQQVTLRCSPISGHKSVSWYQQVLGQGPQFIFQYYEKEERGRGNFPDRFSARQFPNYSSELNVNALLLGDSALYLCASSWPHQETQYFGPGTRLLVL.

The V and J genes are TRBV6-5 and TRBJ1-6, with D possibly matching TRBD1 (5 bases). The CDR3 has 14 residues. Germline lookup yields CDR1 MNHEY and CDR2 SVGAGI. Deletions cut 3 bases from V and 4 bases from J, with 7 bases between. The CDR3 is CASSYGGYNSPLHF. CDR3 nucleotides: TGTGCCAGCAGTTATGGGGGGTATAATTCACCCCTCCACTTT.

This chain joins TRBV6-5 and TRBJ2-7; 7 positions match TRBD2. The junction had 6 bases not matched to a gene; V was cut back by 6 bases and J by 1 base. The CDR3 runs to 14 residues. Germline CDR1 and CDR2: MNHEY and SVGAGI. CDR3 DNA: TGTGCCAGCAGGGAGTTGGGGGGGTCCTACGAGCAGTACTTC. This translates into CASRELGGSYEQYF.

The chain uses TRBV6-1 and TRBJ2-1; 12 bases align to TRBD2. The ends lost 10 bases at V and 4 bases at J; junction bases unmatched: 5. The CDR3 runs to 14 residues. The germline CDR1 and CDR2 sequences are MNHNS and SASEGT. The CDR3 DNA reads TGTGCCACCGCCACTAGCGGGAGGTACAATGAGCAGTTCTTC. It codes for CATATSGRYNEQFF.

This rearrangement joins TRBV28 to TRBJ2-2; no clear D gene. CDR1 is MDHEN, CDR2 SYDVKM, per germline. Between the trimmed V and J ends, which lost 9 bases and 0 bases, there was a span of 8 bases. The CDR3 runs to 13 residues. As DNA, the CDR3 is TGTGCCAGTAATGCCCCGAACACCGGGGAGCTGTTTTTT. Its protein product is CASNAPNTGELFF.

This clone was recorded only once. V usage is TRBV14 and J usage is TRBJ1-3; D is undetermined. Looked up from germline, CDR1 is SGHDN and CDR2 is FVKESK. The CDR3 runs 16 residues. The V end was cut by 2 bases, the J end by 0 bases, with 11 bases between. CDR3 DNA: TGTGCCAGCAGCCAATTGGCTGGAGACTCTGGAAACACCATATATTTT. It encodes CASSQLAGDSGNTIYF.

This clone came up once. V gene TRBV19 combines with J gene TRBJ2-3; D is unclear. CDR1 and CDR2 (germline): LNHDA, SQIVND (reference sequence). The CDR3 spans 15 residues. The V and J ends lost 3 bases and 4 bases respectively, with 14 bases between them. The CDR3 nucleotides read TGTGCCAGTAGTATGGATCGCAAGCAGGCAGATACGCAGTATTTT. It codes for CASSMDRKQADTQYF.

This chain links TRBV19 with TRBJ2-7; D might be TRBD1 (5 bases). Germline lookup yields CDR1 LNHDA and CDR2 SQIVND (reference sequence). The CDR3 consists of 14 residues. Trimming shortened V by 5 bases and J by 2 bases, and 13 bases separated the two germline ends. The CDR3 DNA follows: TGTGCCAGTAGTCCGGTGGGGCAGGCCTACGAGCAGTACTTC. Encoded protein: CASSPVGQAYEQYF.